These 15 T cell receptor beta chains came from one sample sequenced in a study of T cells in Graves' hyperthyroidism and ophthalmopathy. The source material, RNA transcripts, was used to amplify TCR beta CDR3 regions. TCR CDR3 regions were first amplified by RT-PCR with HTBI primers. TCRdb itself ran the multiplex PCR reads through MiXCR, one entry per CDR3 protein. The sample yields a few hundred thousand distinct CDR3 sequences, less than 20% seen once. The sample comprised blood. These receptors all come from a woman aged 25 to 39 with Graves' hyperthyroidism.

This clonotype showed up many times. The CDR3 DNA is TGTGCCAGCAGTTGGGGACTTGGACTAGCCTCGAACACAATTAACAATGAGCAGTTCTTC. It specifies CASSWGLGLASNTINNEQFF. The gene calls are TRBV28 and TRBJ2-1; 8 bases are shared with TRBD2. From germline, CDR1 is MDHEN and CDR2 SYDVKM. The CDR3 loop spans 20 amino acids. J lost 5 bases, V lost 4 bases, and 22 bases had no gene match. The variable domain in full, completed from reference TRBV28 and TRBJ2-1, reads DVKVTQSSRYLVKRTGEKVFLECVQDMDHENMFWYRQDPGLGLRLIYFSYDVKMKEKGDIPEGYSVSREKKERFSLILESASTNQTSMYLCASSWGLGLASNTINNEQFFGPGTRLTVL.

The sample holds a few counts of this clonotype. The V and J genes are TRBV4-1 and TRBJ2-7; 7 bases fit TRBD2. Germline values: CDR1 MGHRA, CDR2 YSYEKL. Trimming removed 1 base from V and 2 bases from J; junction bases left unmatched: 5. The CDR3 spans 15 residues. The CDR3 DNA sequence: TGCGCCAGCAGCCAAGCGAGCGGGGTGGCCTACGAGCAGTACTTC. This gives the protein CASSQASGVAYEQYF.

This clonotype was seen repeatedly, ten times or more. The genes are TRBV27 and TRBJ2-7, with 8 bases matching TRBD1. Germline loops: CDR1 MNHEY, CDR2 SMNVEV (reference sequence). CDR3 size: 14 residues. J was trimmed by 3 bases and V by 2 bases; bases with no gene match: 3. CDR3 loop: CASSLLGQDYEQYF. CDR3 bases: TGTGCCAGCAGTTTACTGGGACAGGACTACGAGCAGTACTTC.

In regard to this clonotype: A much larger clone lies one base from this, so it may be a read error. The chain couples TRBV7-9 to TRBJ2-1; 7 bases match TRBD2. The trim removed 1 base at V and 6 bases at J, leaving 9 bases unmatched. Germline V gene data show CDR1 as SEHNR and CDR2 as FQNEAQ (reference sequence). The CDR3 runs to 16 residues. CDR3 DNA: TGTGCCAGCAGCTTAGGGGGCGGGAGCACTCTCAATGAGCAGTTCTTC. It yields the protein CASSLGGGSTLNEQFF.

A word on this clonotype: The CDR3 end shows no conserved phenylalanine or tryptophan, and so a read error is likely. The V and J genes are TRBV20-1 and TRBJ1-5; possible D gene TRBD1, 5 bases. Trimming took 1 base from V and 4 from J, leaving 17 bases between them. Germline V gives CDR1 DFQATT, CDR2 SNEGSKA (reference sequence). CDR3 length: 16 amino acids. This CDR3 reads CSARAFVGDANQPQHV. DNA for the CDR3: TGCAGTGCTAGAGCTTTCGTAGGGGACGCTAATCAGCCCCAGCATGTT.

This clonotype was found a few times. This chain connects TRBV6-1 to TRBJ2-6, with TRBD2 identical over 12 bases. Trimming took 5 bases from V and 0 from J; bases not matched to a gene: 2. CDR1 and CDR2 from the germline V gene are MNHNS and SASEGT. The CDR3 covers 17 residues. For the CDR3, the DNA is TGTGCCAGCAGTTTGACTAGCGGGAGCTCTGGGGCCAACGTCCTGACTTTC. Amino acid sequence: CASSLTSGSSGANVLTF.

The genes are TRBV5-8 and TRBJ2-7; no firm D call. V lost 4 bases, J lost 1 base, and 15 bases lay in between. Germline CDR1 is SGHTS and CDR2 is YDEGEE. The CDR3 runs 15 residues. The CDR3 loop reads CASSRGYTLSYEQYF. CDR3 in DNA: TGTGCCAGCAGCCGTGGATACACCTTATCCTACGAGCAGTACTTC.

This clonotype was seen at least ten times. The rearrangement joins TRBV6-5 to TRBJ2-5; possible D gene TRBD2, 6 bases. V was clipped by 2 bases and J by 5 bases, with 9 bases between them. Germline-derived CDR1 and CDR2 are MNHEY and SVGAGI. The CDR3 runs to 13 residues. The CDR3 coding sequence is TGTGCCAGCAGTTACCGGGACTCTGAGACCCAGTACTTC. Residues: CASSYRDSETQYF.

This clonotype was seen only a few times. This rearrangement joins TRBV7-9 to TRBJ2-3, with D perhaps assigned TRBD1 or TRBD2 (5 bases each). V was shortened by 2 bases and J by 7 bases, with 19 bases between the two germline ends. The V gene's germline CDR1 is SEHNR and CDR2 FQNEAQ (reference sequence). The CDR3 runs to 16 residues. The CDR3 nucleotides are TGTGCCAGCAGCTTAAAGGGACCTCTTCCGACGCATACGCAGTATTTT. Amino acid sequence: CASSLKGPLPTHTQYF.

This clonotype has ten or more counts. J is TRBJ1-2 and V is TRBV3-1; D possibly corresponds to TRBD1 (6 bases). Germline V gene sequence: CDR1 LGHDT, CDR2 YNNKEL (reference sequence). Trimming removed 0 bases at V and 3 bases at J, with 8 bases between. The CDR3 totals 14 residues. The CDR3 sequence is CASSQDRGHYGYTF. CDR3 in DNA: TGTGCCAGCAGCCAAGACAGGGGACACTATGGCTACACCTTC. Based on the CDR3 plus reference TRBV3-1 and TRBJ1-2, the full variable domain is DTAVSQTPKYLVTQMGNDKSIKCEQNLGHDTMYWYKQDSKKFLKIMFSYNNKELIINETVPNRFSPKSPDKAHLNLHINSLELGDSAVYFCASSQDRGHYGYTFGSGTRLTVV.

The chain links TRBV15 to TRBJ2-7; D tentatively fits TRBD1 or TRBD2 (5 bases each). Deletions cut 0 bases from V and 8 bases from J, with 17 bases between. Germline CDR1 reads LNHNV; CDR2 reads YYDKDF (reference sequence). The CDR3 is 15 residues long. In DNA, the CDR3 is TGTGCCACCAGCAGAGATGGGACCCCCCAGGGAAAGCAGTACTTC. It is translated as CATSRDGTPQGKQYF. Full variable domain (remainder filled in from reference TRBV15 and TRBJ2-7): DAMVIQNPRYQVTQFGKPVTLSCSQTLNHNVMYWYQQKSSQAPKLLFHYYDKDFNNEADTPDNFQSRRPNTSFCFLDIRSPGLGDTAMYLCATSRDGTPQGKQYFGPGTRLTVT.

This chain connects TRBV19 to TRBJ2-1, with D perhaps TRBD2 (5 bases). Germline loops: CDR1 LNHDA, CDR2 SQIVND (reference sequence). The CDR3 runs 12 residues. V was trimmed by 6 bases and J by 9 bases, leaving 12 bases between them. CDR3 amino acids: CASSNGVGEQFF. CDR3 nucleotide sequence: TGTGCCAGTAGCAACGGGGTGGGTGAGCAGTTCTTC.

Concerning this clonotype: A single base separates this from a much larger clone, so it may be a read error. This chain links TRBV7-3 with TRBJ2-1, with 13 positions matching TRBD2. Germline V gives CDR1 SGHTA, CDR2 FQGTGA. Unmatched junction bases numbered 7, after V lost 4 bases and J lost 7 bases. The CDR3 spans 16 residues. The CDR3 sequence: CASSSETSGRRNEQFF. Written as DNA, the CDR3 is TGTGCCAGCAGCTCCGAGACTAGCGGGAGGCGGAATGAGCAGTTCTTC. The entire variable domain, with the rest obtained from reference TRBV7-3 and TRBJ2-1, is as follows: GAGVSQTPSNKVTEKGKYVELRCDPISGHTALYWYRQSLGQGPEFLIYFQGTGAADDSGLPNDRFFAVRPEGSVSTLKIQRTERGDSAVYLCASSSETSGRRNEQFFGPGTRLTVL.

This clonotype was recorded at least ten times. The chain carries TRBV4-2 and TRBJ1-1, with 8 bases matching TRBD1. Germline values: CDR1 LGHNA, CDR2 YNFKEQ. The CDR3 has 16 amino acids. The J segment lost 4 bases and the V segment lost 3 bases, leaving 10 bases of the junction unmatched. The CDR3 DNA is TGTGCCAGCAGCCAGGGGTGGCAGGGGGCGACCACTGAAGCTTTCTTT. Its translation: CASSQGWQGATTEAFF.

V usage is TRBV27 and J usage is TRBJ2-2; TRBD2 matches at 10 bases. Per germline, CDR1 MNHEY and CDR2 SMNVEV (reference sequence). This CDR3 region has 17 residues. V lost 4 bases to trimming and J lost 1 base; unmatched junction nucleotides: 6. CDR3 loop: CASSSSRLAGNTGELFF. The CDR3 bases are TGTGCCAGCAGTTCCTCCAGACTAGCGGGGAACACCGGGGAGCTGTTTTTT.